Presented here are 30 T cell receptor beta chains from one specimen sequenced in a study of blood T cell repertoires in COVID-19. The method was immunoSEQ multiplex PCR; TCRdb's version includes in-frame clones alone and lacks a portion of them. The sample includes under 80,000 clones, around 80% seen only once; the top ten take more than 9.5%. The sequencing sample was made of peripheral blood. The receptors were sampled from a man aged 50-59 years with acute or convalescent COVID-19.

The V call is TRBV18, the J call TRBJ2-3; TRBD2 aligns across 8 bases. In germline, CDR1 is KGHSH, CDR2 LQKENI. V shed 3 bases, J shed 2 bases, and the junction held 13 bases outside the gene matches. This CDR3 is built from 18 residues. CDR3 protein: CASSPARGGRGATDTQYF. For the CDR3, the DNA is TGTGCCAGCTCACCGGCCCGCGGGGGGAGGGGAGCCACAGATACGCAGTATTTT.

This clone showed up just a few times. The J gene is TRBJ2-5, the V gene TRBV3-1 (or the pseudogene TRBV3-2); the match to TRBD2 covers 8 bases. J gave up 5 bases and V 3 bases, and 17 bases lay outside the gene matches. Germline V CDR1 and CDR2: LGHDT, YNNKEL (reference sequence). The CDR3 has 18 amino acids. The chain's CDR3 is CASSHFSGTSQRWETQYF. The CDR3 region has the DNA TGTGCCAGCAGCCACTTCTCCGGGACTAGTCAACGCTGGGAGACCCAGTACTTC.

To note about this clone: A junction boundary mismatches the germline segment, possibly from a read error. CDR3 sequence: CASNSGETYEQCF. The CDR3 DNA follows: TGTGCCAGCAACTCCGGGGAAACCTACGAGCAGTGCTTC. The V and J genes are TRBV19 and TRBJ2-7; D is perhaps TRBD2 (5 bases). Germline V gene sequence: CDR1 LNHDA, CDR2 SQIVND (reference sequence). This CDR3 is built from 13 residues.

The CDR3 DNA reads TGTGCCAGCAGTAGACAGGGGGTGAGAAATGAGCAGTTCTTC. Protein sequence: CASSRQGVRNEQFF. The chain recombines TRBV28 with TRBJ2-1, with 9 bases lining up with TRBD1. The CDR3 extends over 14 amino acids. Germline trimming cut 5 bases from V and 7 bases from J; bases unmatched to any gene: 6. Germline assignment: CDR1 MDHEN and CDR2 SYDVKM.

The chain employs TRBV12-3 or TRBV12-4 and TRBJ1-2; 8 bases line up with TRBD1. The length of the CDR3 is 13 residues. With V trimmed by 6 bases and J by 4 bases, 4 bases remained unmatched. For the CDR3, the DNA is TGTGCCAGCAGCAAACAGGGGGTCTATGGCTACACCTTC. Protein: CASSKQGVYGYTF.

The CDR3 sequence is CASSPRGSETEAFF. CDR3 nucleotides: TGTGCCAGCTCACCAAGGGGGAGTGAGACTGAAGCTTTCTTT. The rearrangement uses TRBV18 and TRBJ1-1, with D tentatively TRBD1 (6 bases). The V and J ends lost 2 bases and 5 bases respectively, with 12 bases between them. CDR1 KGHSH and CDR2 LQKENI come from the germline V gene. The CDR3 has 14 residues.

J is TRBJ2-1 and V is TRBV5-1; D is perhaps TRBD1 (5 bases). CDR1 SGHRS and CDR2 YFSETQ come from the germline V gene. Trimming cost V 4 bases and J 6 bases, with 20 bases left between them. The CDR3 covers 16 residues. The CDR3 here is CASSRDSKLRGNEQFF. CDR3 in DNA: TGCGCCAGCAGCCGCGACTCTAAGTTAAGGGGCAATGAGCAGTTCTTC.

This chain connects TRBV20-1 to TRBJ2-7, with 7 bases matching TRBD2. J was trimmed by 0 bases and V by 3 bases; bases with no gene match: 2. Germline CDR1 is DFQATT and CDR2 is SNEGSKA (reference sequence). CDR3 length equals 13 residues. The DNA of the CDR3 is TGCAGTGCTAGTCCGGGGGGCTCCTACGAGCAGTACTTC. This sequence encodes CSASPGGSYEQYF.

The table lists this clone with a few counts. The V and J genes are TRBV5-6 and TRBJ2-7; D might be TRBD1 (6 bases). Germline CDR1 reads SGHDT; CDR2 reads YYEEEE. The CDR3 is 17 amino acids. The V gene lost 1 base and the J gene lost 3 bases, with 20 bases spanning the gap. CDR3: CASSLKGLDRRDYEQYF. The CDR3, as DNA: TGTGCCAGCAGCTTGAAGGGTTTGGACAGAAGAGACTACGAGCAGTACTTC.

CDR3 DNA: TGTGCCAGCAGCCAATTGGGGGACAGGTCCTACGAGCAGTACTTC. This sequence encodes CASSQLGDRSYEQYF. The genes are TRBV4-2 and TRBJ2-7; 8 bases match TRBD1. This CDR3 is 15 amino acids long. V trimming: 2 bases; J trimming: 1 base; junction bases outside the gene matches: 4. The germline V gene has CDR1 LGHNA and CDR2 YNFKEQ.

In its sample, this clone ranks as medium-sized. The CDR3 reads CASSLAPPGTNEKLFF. As DNA, the CDR3 is TGCGCCAGCAGCTTGGCCCCTCCGGGAACTAATGAAAAACTGTTTTTT. The rearrangement joins TRBV5-1 to TRBJ1-4, with D hard to call. Germline V gives CDR1 SGHRS, CDR2 YFSETQ. V was cut by 0 bases and J by 1 base, with 10 bases left in between. The CDR3 has 16 residues. The variable domain in full, completed from reference TRBV5-1 and TRBJ1-4, reads KAGVTQTPRYLIKTRGQQVTLSCSPISGHRSVSWYQQTPGQGLQFLFEYFSETQRNKGNFPGRFSGRQFSNSRSEMNVSTLELGDSALYLCASSLAPPGTNEKLFFGSGTQLSVL.

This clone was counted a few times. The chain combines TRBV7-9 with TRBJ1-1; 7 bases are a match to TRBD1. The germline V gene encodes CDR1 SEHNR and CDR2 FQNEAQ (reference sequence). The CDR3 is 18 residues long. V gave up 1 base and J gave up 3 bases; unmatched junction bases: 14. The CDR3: CASSLGVGGRGMDTEAFF. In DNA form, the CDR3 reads TGTGCCAGCAGCTTAGGGGTAGGGGGCAGAGGAATGGACACTGAAGCTTTCTTT.

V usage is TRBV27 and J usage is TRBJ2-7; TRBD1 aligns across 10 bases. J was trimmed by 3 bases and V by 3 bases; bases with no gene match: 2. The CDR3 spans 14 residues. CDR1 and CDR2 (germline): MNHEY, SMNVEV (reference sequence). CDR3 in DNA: TGTGCCAGCAGTTTGGGACAGGGGCACTACGAGCAGTACTTC. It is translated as CASSLGQGHYEQYF.

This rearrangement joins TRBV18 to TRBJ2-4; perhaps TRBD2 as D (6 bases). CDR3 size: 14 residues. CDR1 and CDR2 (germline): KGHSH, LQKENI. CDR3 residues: CATGPSGVKNIQYF. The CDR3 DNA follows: TGTGCGACTGGGCCCTCGGGGGTCAAAAACATTCAGTACTTC.

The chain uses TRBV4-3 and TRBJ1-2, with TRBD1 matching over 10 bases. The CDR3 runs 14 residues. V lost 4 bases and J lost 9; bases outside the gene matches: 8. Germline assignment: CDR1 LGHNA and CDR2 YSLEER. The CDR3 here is CASSLGQGGHSYTF. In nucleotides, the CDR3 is TGCGCCAGCAGCCTAGGACAGGGGGGGCATAGCTACACCTTC.

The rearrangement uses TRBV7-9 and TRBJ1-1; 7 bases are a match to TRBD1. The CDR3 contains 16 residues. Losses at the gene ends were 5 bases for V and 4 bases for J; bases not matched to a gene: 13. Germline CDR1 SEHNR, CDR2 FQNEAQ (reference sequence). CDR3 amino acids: CASSADPGGPGTEAFF. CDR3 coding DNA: TGTGCCAGCAGCGCCGACCCAGGGGGTCCGGGCACTGAAGCTTTCTTT.

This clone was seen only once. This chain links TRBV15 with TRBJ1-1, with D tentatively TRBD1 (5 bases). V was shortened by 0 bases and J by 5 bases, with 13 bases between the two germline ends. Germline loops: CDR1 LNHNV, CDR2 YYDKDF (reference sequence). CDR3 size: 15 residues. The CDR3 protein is CATSRDAREGTEAFF. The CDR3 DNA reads TGTGCCACCAGCAGAGATGCCAGGGAAGGAACTGAAGCTTTCTTT.

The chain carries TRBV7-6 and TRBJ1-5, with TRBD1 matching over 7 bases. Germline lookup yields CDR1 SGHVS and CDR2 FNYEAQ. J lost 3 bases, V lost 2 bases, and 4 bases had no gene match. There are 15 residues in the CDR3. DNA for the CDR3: TGTGCCAGCAGCTTAAAAGGGGGCCTCAATCAGCCCCAGCATTTT. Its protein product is CASSLKGGLNQPQHF.

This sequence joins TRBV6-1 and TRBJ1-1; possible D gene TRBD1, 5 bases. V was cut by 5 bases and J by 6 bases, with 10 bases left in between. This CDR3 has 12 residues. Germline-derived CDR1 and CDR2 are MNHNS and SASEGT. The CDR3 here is CASSYGGAEAFF. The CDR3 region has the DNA TGTGCCAGCAGTTATGGGGGGGCTGAAGCTTTCTTT.

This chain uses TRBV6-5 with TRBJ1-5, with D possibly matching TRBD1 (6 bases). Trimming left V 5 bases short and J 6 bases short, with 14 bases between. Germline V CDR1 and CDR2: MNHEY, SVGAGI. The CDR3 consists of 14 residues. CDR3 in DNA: TGTGCCAGCAGTCCCAGGGGTGGGGGTCAGCCCCAGCATTTT. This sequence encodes CASSPRGGGQPQHF.

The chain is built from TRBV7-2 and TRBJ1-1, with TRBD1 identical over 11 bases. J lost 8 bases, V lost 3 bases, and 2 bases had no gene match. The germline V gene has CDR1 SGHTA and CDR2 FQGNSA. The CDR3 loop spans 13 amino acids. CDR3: CASSLRDRGEAFF. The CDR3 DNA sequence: TGTGCCAGCAGCTTGCGGGACAGGGGGGAAGCTTTCTTT.

The CDR3 loop reads CASSVRGQKSTEAFF. DNA for the CDR3: TGTGCCAGCAGTGTTCGGGGTCAAAAAAGCACTGAAGCTTTCTTT. The rearrangement joins TRBV2 to TRBJ1-1; D is uncertain. Germline values: CDR1 SNHLY, CDR2 FYNNEI. This CDR3 is built from 15 residues. Trimming removed 4 bases from V and 4 bases from J, with 16 bases in between. Full variable domain (remainder filled in from reference TRBV2 and TRBJ1-1): EPEVTQTPSHQVTQMGQEVILRCVPISNHLYFYWYRQILGQKVEFLVSFYNNEISEKSEIFDDQFSVERPDGSNFTLKIRSTKLEDSAMYFCASSVRGQKSTEAFFGQGTRLTVV.

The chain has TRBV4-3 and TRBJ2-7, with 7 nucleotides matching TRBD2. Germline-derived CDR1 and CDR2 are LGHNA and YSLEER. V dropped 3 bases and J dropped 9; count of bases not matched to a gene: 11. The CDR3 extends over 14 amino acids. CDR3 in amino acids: CASSQTGTTSRQYF. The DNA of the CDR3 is TGCGCCAGCAGCCAGACGGGGACTACGAGCCGGCAGTACTTC.

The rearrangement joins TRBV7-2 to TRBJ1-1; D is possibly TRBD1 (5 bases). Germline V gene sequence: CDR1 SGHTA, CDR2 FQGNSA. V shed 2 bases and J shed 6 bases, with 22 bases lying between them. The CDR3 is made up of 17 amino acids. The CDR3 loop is CASSLSRGWGVRAEAFF. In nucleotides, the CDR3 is TGTGCCAGCAGCTTATCGCGTGGATGGGGGGTGCGGGCTGAAGCTTTCTTT.

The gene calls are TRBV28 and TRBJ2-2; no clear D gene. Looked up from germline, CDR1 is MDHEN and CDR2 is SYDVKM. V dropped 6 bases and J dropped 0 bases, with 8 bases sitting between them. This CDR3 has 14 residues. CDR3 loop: CASRPSANTGELFF. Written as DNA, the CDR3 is TGTGCCAGCAGGCCCAGCGCGAACACCGGGGAGCTGTTTTTT.

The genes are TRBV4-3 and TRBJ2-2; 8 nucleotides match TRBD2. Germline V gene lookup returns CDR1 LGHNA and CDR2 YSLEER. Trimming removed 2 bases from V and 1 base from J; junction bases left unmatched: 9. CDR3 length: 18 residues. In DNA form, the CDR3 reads TGCGCCAGCAGCCAACTACCCGCGGGAGGAAAGAACACCGGGGAGCTGTTTTTT. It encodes CASSQLPAGGKNTGELFF.

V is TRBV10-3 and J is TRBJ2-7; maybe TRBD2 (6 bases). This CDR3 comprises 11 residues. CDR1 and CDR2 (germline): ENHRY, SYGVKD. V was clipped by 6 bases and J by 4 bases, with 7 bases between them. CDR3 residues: CAISGSYEQYF. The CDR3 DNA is TGTGCCATCAGCGGGAGTTACGAGCAGTACTTC.

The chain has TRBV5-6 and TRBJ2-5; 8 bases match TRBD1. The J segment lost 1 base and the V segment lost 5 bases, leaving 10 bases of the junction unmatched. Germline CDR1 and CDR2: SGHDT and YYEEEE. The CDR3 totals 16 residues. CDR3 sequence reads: CASSPGTGGFQETQYF. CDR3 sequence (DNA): TGTGCCAGCAGTCCCGGGACAGGAGGTTTCCAAGAGACCCAGTACTTC.

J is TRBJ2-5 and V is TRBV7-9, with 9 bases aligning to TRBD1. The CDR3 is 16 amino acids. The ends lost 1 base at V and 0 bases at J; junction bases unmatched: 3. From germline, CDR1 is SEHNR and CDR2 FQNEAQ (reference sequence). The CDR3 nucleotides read TGTGCCAGCAGCTTAGGGGGACAGGGTTACCAAGAGACCCAGTACTTC. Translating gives CASSLGGQGYQETQYF.

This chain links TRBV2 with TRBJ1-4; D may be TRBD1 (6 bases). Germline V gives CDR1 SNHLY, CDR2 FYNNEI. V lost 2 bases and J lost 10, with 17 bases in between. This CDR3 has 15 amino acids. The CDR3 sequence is CASSESGGAGRKLFF. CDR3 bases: TGTGCCAGCAGTGAATCTGGGGGGGCCGGTAGAAAACTGTTTTTT.